These T cell receptor beta chains were read from a single sample in a study of blood T cell repertoires in COVID-19. TCRdb keeps only in-frame clones here, not all; method: immunoSEQ multiplex PCR. The sample carries approximately 92,000 clones, 70% to 90% recorded once. Sequencing was carried out using peripheral blood. These receptors were collected from a man aged 45-60 years with acute or convalescent COVID-19. Each CDR3 is given with its conserved first and last residue. A D gene is named only where the DNA matches it firmly. Size values are once, few and many counts, or a class for expanded clones, and some rows have none.

v_gene: TRBV6-1; abundance: once; d_gene: TRBD1; j_gene: TRBJ1-5; CDR3aa: CASSGMQGASNQPQHF; CDR3nt: TGTGCCAGCAGTGGAATGCAGGGGGCGAGCAATCAGCCCCAGCATTTT
v_gene: TRBV28; abundance: NA; d_gene: NA; j_gene: TRBJ2-7; CDR3aa: CASSLGPSSYEQYF; CDR3nt: TGTGCCAGCAGTTTGGGGCCGAGCTCCTACGAGCAGTACTTC
v_gene: TRBV5-1; abundance: NA; d_gene: TRBD1; j_gene: TRBJ2-5; CDR3aa: CASSLIGTDQETQYF; CDR3nt: TGCGCCAGCAGCTTAATAGGGACAGACCAAGAGACCCAGTACTTC
v_gene: TRBV6-2/TRBV6-3; abundance: NA; d_gene: NA; j_gene: TRBJ2-7; CDR3aa: CASSTEARYEQYF; CDR3nt: TGTGCCAGCAGTACCGAGGCGAGATACGAGCAGTACTTC
v_gene: TRBV4-3; abundance: NA; d_gene: NA; j_gene: TRBJ2-1; CDR3aa: CASSQAAGSSYNEQFF; CDR3nt: TGCGCCAGCAGCCAAGCAGCGGGCAGCTCCTACAATGAGCAGTTCTTC
v_gene: TRBV3-1/TRBV3-2; abundance: NA; d_gene: NA; j_gene: TRBJ1-1; CDR3aa: CASAPKGLNTEAFF; CDR3nt: TGTGCCAGCGCACCGAAGGGGCTGAACACTGAAGCTTTCTTT
v_gene: TRBV7-2; abundance: NA; d_gene: TRBD2; j_gene: TRBJ2-1; CDR3aa: CASSLTSGSLNEQFF; CDR3nt: TGTGCCAGCAGCTTGACTAGCGGGAGTCTTAATGAGCAGTTCTTC
v_gene: TRBV7-2; abundance: once; d_gene: NA; j_gene: TRBJ1-2; CDR3aa: CASSQRGGAVTNYGYTF; CDR3nt: TGTGCCAGCAGCCAGAGGGGGGGGGCAGTTACTAACTATGGCTACACCTTC
v_gene: TRBV18; abundance: NA; d_gene: TRBD2; j_gene: TRBJ2-1; CDR3aa: CASSPQAGGSEQFF; CDR3nt: TGTGCCAGCTCACCGCAGGCCGGCGGGAGTGAGCAGTTCTTC
v_gene: TRBV7-9; abundance: few; d_gene: NA; j_gene: TRBJ1-1; CDR3aa: CASSLQGPEAFF; CDR3nt: TGTGCCAGCAGCCTACAGGGACCCGAAGCTTTCTTT
v_gene: TRBV5-1; abundance: NA; d_gene: TRBD2; j_gene: TRBJ2-2; CDR3aa: CASSLAPTSGTGELFF; CDR3nt: TGCGCCAGCAGCTTGGCCCCGACTAGCGGGACCGGGGAGCTGTTTTTT
v_gene: TRBV9; abundance: NA; d_gene: TRBD2; j_gene: TRBJ2-7; CDR3aa: CASSVGASGRPHRAQYF; CDR3nt: TGTGCCAGCAGCGTAGGGGCTAGCGGGAGGCCCCACCGGGCGCAGTACTTC
v_gene: TRBV5-1; abundance: NA; d_gene: TRBD1; j_gene: TRBJ2-2; CDR3aa: CASSRQGDNTGELFF; CDR3nt: TGCGCCAGCAGCCGACAGGGTGACAACACCGGGGAGCTGTTTTTT
v_gene: TRBV4-2; abundance: NA; d_gene: NA; j_gene: TRBJ1-2; CDR3aa: CASSQSRGQNYGYTF; CDR3nt: TGTGCCAGCAGCCAAAGTCGAGGACAGAACTATGGCTACACCTTC
v_gene: TRBV7-9; abundance: few; d_gene: NA; j_gene: TRBJ2-3; CDR3aa: CASSLGLNTAGTDTQYF; CDR3nt: TGTGCCAGCAGCTTAGGGTTGAACACCGCTGGCACAGATACGCAGTATTTT
v_gene: TRBV19; abundance: NA; d_gene: NA; j_gene: TRBJ2-5; CDR3aa: CATRDLTQETQYF; CDR3nt: TGTGCCACCCGGGACTTAACACAAGAGACCCAGTACTTC
v_gene: TRBV28; abundance: NA; d_gene: TRBD1; j_gene: TRBJ2-7; CDR3aa: CASSTPGTGWDEQYF; CDR3nt: TGTGCCAGCAGTACCCCCGGGACAGGGTGGGACGAGCAGTACTTC
v_gene: TRBV6-2/TRBV6-3; abundance: NA; d_gene: NA; j_gene: TRBJ1-2; CDR3aa: CASSYSGGVNGYTF; CDR3nt: TGTGCCAGCAGTTACTCTGGGGGCGTTAATGGCTACACCTTC
v_gene: TRBV5-1; abundance: NA; d_gene: NA; j_gene: TRBJ1-4; CDR3aa: CASSIQGLTTNEKLFF; CDR3nt: TGCGCCAGCAGCATACAGGGTCTCACAACTAATGAAAAACTGTTTTTT
v_gene: TRBV6-5; abundance: NA; d_gene: NA; j_gene: TRBJ2-3; CDR3aa: CASSPRRSTDTQYF; CDR3nt: TGTGCCAGCAGCCCCAGGAGGAGCACAGATACGCAGTATTTT
v_gene: TRBV30; abundance: once; d_gene: NA; j_gene: TRBJ1-6; CDR3aa: CAWTVLDPWSDSPLHF; CDR3nt: TGTGCCTGGACTGTACTAGACCCTTGGAGCGATTCACCCCTCCACTTT
v_gene: TRBV5-1; abundance: NA; d_gene: TRBD1; j_gene: TRBJ2-2; CDR3aa: CASSWTGDAGELFF; CDR3nt: TGCGCCAGCAGCTGGACAGGGGATGCCGGGGAGCTGTTTTTT
v_gene: TRBV24-1; abundance: NA; d_gene: NA; j_gene: TRBJ1-5; CDR3aa: CATSQYTNQPQHF; CDR3nt: TGTGCCACCAGTCAGTACACCAATCAGCCCCAGCATTTT
v_gene: TRBV28; abundance: NA; d_gene: TRBD2; j_gene: TRBJ2-1; CDR3aa: CASTLGGGPRNEQFF; CDR3nt: TGTGCCAGCACCTTGGGCGGGGGGCCCAGGAATGAGCAGTTCTTC
v_gene: TRBV15; abundance: NA; d_gene: NA; j_gene: TRBJ1-1; CDR3aa: CATSTKYTLQNTEAFF; CDR3nt: TGTGCCACCAGCACCAAGTACACCCTCCAGAACACTGAAGCTTTCTTT
v_gene: TRBV29-1; abundance: few; d_gene: TRBD1; j_gene: TRBJ2-1; CDR3aa: CSGLQGAYEQFF; CDR3nt: TGCAGCGGATTACAGGGGGCTTATGAGCAGTTCTTC
v_gene: TRBV28; abundance: NA; d_gene: TRBD1; j_gene: TRBJ1-2; CDR3aa: CASSGGQGSYGYTF; CDR3nt: TGTGCCAGCAGTGGGGGACAGGGATCCTATGGCTACACCTTC
v_gene: TRBV19; abundance: NA; d_gene: NA; j_gene: TRBJ1-1; CDR3aa: CASSAGRQAFF; CDR3nt: TGTGCCAGTAGTGCGGGACGCCAAGCTTTCTTT
v_gene: TRBV5-8; abundance: NA; d_gene: NA; j_gene: TRBJ1-1; CDR3aa: CASSLAPVNTEAFF; CDR3nt: TGTGCCAGCAGCTTGGCTCCGGTGAACACTGAAGCTTTCTTT
v_gene: TRBV12-3/TRBV12-4; abundance: NA; d_gene: NA; j_gene: TRBJ2-5; CDR3aa: CASSLDSGTQYF; CDR3nt: TGTGCCAGCAGTTTAGACAGTGGGACCCAGTACTTC
v_gene: TRBV6-5; abundance: NA; d_gene: TRBD2; j_gene: TRBJ2-3; CDR3aa: CASSPTGTSRDTQYF; CDR3nt: TGTGCCAGCAGTCCCACCGGGACTAGCCGCGATACGCAGTATTTT
v_gene: TRBV2; abundance: NA; d_gene: TRBD2; j_gene: TRBJ2-2; CDR3aa: CASRGTSGASTGELFF; CDR3nt: TGTGCCAGCAGGGGGACTAGCGGGGCTTCCACCGGGGAGCTGTTTTTT
v_gene: TRBV5-1; abundance: NA; d_gene: NA; j_gene: TRBJ1-5; CDR3aa: CASSLGFENNQPQHF; CDR3nt: TGCGCCAGCAGCTTGGGTTTTGAGAACAATCAGCCCCAGCATTTT
v_gene: TRBV19; abundance: once; d_gene: TRBD2; j_gene: TRBJ2-3; CDR3aa: CASSIGTAGVADTQYF; CDR3nt: TGTGCCAGTAGTATAGGGACCGCGGGAGTCGCAGATACGCAGTATTTT
v_gene: TRBV25-1; abundance: NA; d_gene: TRBD1; j_gene: TRBJ2-5; CDR3aa: CASSRDRQETQYF; CDR3nt: TGTGCCAGCAGCCGGGACAGGCAAGAGACCCAGTACTTC
v_gene: TRBV21-1; abundance: NA; d_gene: NA; j_gene: TRBJ2-5; CDR3aa: CASSKERSFNQETQYF; CDR3nt: TGTGCCAGCAGCAAAGAGAGGTCTTTCAACCAAGAGACCCAGTACTTC
v_gene: TRBV10-2; abundance: NA; d_gene: NA; j_gene: TRBJ1-6; CDR3aa: CATLGGRNSYNSPLHF; CDR3nt: TGCGCCACCCTGGGGGGGAGGAACTCCTATAATTCACCCCTCCACTTT
v_gene: TRBV7-7; abundance: NA; d_gene: NA; j_gene: TRBJ2-5; CDR3aa: CASSLGRQAHETQYF; CDR3nt: TGTGCCAGCAGCTTAGGAAGACAGGCGCATGAGACCCAGTACTTC
v_gene: TRBV24-1; abundance: once; d_gene: NA; j_gene: TRBJ2-2; CDR3aa: CATSLGQNTGELFF; CDR3nt: TGTGCCACCAGCCTCGGACAGAACACCGGGGAGCTGTTTTTT
v_gene: TRBV7-2; abundance: NA; d_gene: TRBD1; j_gene: TRBJ1-2; CDR3aa: CASSLAPDRGYGYTF; CDR3nt: TGTGCCAGCAGCTTAGCGCCCGACAGGGGCTATGGCTACACCTTC
v_gene: TRBV5-4; abundance: NA; d_gene: NA; j_gene: TRBJ1-4; CDR3aa: CASSLAGGTNEKLFF; CDR3nt: TGTGCCAGCAGCTTGGCCGGGGGAACTAATGAAAAACTGTTTTTT
v_gene: TRBV6-6; abundance: NA; d_gene: NA; j_gene: TRBJ1-5; CDR3aa: CASTLGQGGWYQPQHF; CDR3nt: TGTGCCAGCACCTTAGGCCAGGGAGGATGGTACCAGCCCCAGCATTTT
v_gene: TRBV7-9; abundance: NA; d_gene: NA; j_gene: TRBJ1-1; CDR3aa: CASSLEQGEAFF; CDR3nt: TGTGCCAGCAGCTTAGAGCAGGGTGAAGCTTTCTTT
v_gene: TRBV7-2; abundance: NA; d_gene: TRBD2; j_gene: TRBJ2-3; CDR3aa: CASSFSSGSDTQYF; CDR3nt: TGTGCCAGCAGCTTTTCTAGCGGTTCAGATACGCAGTATTTT
v_gene: TRBV19; abundance: NA; d_gene: TRBD2; j_gene: TRBJ2-1; CDR3aa: CASSSRLAGYNEQFF; CDR3nt: TGTGCCAGTAGTTCTCGACTAGCGGGTTACAATGAGCAGTTCTTC
v_gene: TRBV19; abundance: NA; d_gene: NA; j_gene: TRBJ2-5; CDR3aa: CASSSLFWGGETQYF; CDR3nt: TGTGCCAGTAGTTCCCTTTTTTGGGGCGGAGAGACCCAGTACTTC